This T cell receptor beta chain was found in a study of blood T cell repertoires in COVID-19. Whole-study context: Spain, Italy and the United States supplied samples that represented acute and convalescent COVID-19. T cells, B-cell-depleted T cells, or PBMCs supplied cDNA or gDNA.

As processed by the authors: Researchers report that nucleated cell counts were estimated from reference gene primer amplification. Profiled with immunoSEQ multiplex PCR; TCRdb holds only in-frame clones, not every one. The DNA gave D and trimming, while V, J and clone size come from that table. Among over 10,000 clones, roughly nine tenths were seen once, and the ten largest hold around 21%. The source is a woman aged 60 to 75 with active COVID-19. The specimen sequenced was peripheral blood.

The CDR3 spells CASSLPGVQETQYF. For the CDR3, the DNA is TGTGCCAGCAGTTTGCCAGGCGTACAAGAGACCCAGTACTTC. The chain carries TRBV28 and TRBJ2-5; D gene unclear. The CDR3 contains 14 residues. The V gene's germline CDR1 is MDHEN and CDR2 SYDVKM. Between the trimmed V and J ends, which lost 3 bases and 2 bases, there was a span of 10 bases.